These T cell receptor beta chains were read from a single sample in a study of long-term antiretroviral therapy in people with HIV. Measured with immunoSEQ multiplex PCR; TCRdb has only the in-frame clones, and not every one. This table holds 30,000 to 40,000 clones, under 85% found once. The specimen comprised unsorted PBMCs, sampled 3 years after starting antiretroviral therapy. The source of these receptors is a middle-aged man with HIV. Each CDR3 is given with its conserved first and last residue. Fields, in order: clone size, J gene, V gene, D gene, CDR3 protein, CDR3 DNA. The D gene is left open where the match is weak. Not every row has a clone size; where given, it reads once, few, many or a size class.

abundance: once; j_gene: TRBJ2-3; v_gene: TRBV7-2; d_gene: -; CDR3aa: CASSLLAGVDTQYF; CDR3nt: TGTGCCAGCAGCCTACTAGCAGGAGTGGATACGCAGTATTTT
abundance: once; j_gene: TRBJ2-7; v_gene: TRBV7-2; d_gene: -; CDR3aa: CASSSRDRAYEQYF; CDR3nt: TGTGCCAGCAGCTCCCGGGACCGCGCCTACGAGCAGTACTTC
abundance: -; j_gene: TRBJ2-7; v_gene: TRBV6-6; d_gene: -; CDR3aa: CASSYSPSGEVYEQYF; CDR3nt: TGTGCCAGCAGTTATTCACCCTCAGGGGAGGTTTACGAGCAGTACTTC
abundance: -; j_gene: TRBJ2-1; v_gene: TRBV5-6; d_gene: TRBD2; CDR3aa: CASSVAGRTEQFF; CDR3nt: TGTGCCAGCAGCGTAGCGGGAAGGACTGAGCAGTTCTTC
abundance: -; j_gene: TRBJ2-3; v_gene: TRBV5-4; d_gene: TRBD2; CDR3aa: CASSGSWAGGPTSSDTQYF; CDR3nt: TGTGCCAGCAGCGGTTCATGGGCGGGAGGGCCAACGAGCTCAGATACGCAGTATTTT
abundance: -; j_gene: TRBJ1-2; v_gene: TRBV5-5; d_gene: -; CDR3aa: CASSLRQGLDGYTF; CDR3nt: TGTGCCAGCAGCTTGCGGCAGGGGCTCGATGGCTACACCTTC
abundance: -; j_gene: TRBJ2-7; v_gene: TRBV13; d_gene: -; CDR3aa: CASSLDPTVQAYEQYF; CDR3nt: TGTGCCAGCAGCTTGGACCCGACAGTTCAGGCCTACGAGCAGTACTTC
abundance: -; j_gene: TRBJ1-6; v_gene: TRBV30; d_gene: -; CDR3aa: CAWSPTRLSGNSPLHF; CDR3nt: TGTGCCTGGAGCCCAACTCGGCTTTCGGGGAATTCACCCCTCCACTTT
abundance: -; j_gene: TRBJ2-5; v_gene: TRBV5-6; d_gene: -; CDR3aa: CASSRKGEGAAGETQYF; CDR3nt: TGTGCCAGCAGCCGGAAAGGAGAGGGGGCTGCGGGGGAGACCCAGTACTTC
abundance: -; j_gene: TRBJ2-1; v_gene: TRBV5-4; d_gene: TRBD2; CDR3aa: CASSTGTSGYNEQFF; CDR3nt: TGTGCCAGCAGTACCGGGACTAGCGGTTACAATGAGCAGTTCTTC
abundance: -; j_gene: TRBJ2-5; v_gene: TRBV14; d_gene: -; CDR3aa: CASSPRTIQETQYF; CDR3nt: TGTGCCAGCAGCCCTCGGACTATCCAAGAGACCCAGTACTTC
abundance: -; j_gene: TRBJ1-2; v_gene: TRBV2; d_gene: -; CDR3aa: CASSPLPDNYGYTF; CDR3nt: TGTGCCAGCAGCCCGCTTCCGGATAACTATGGCTACACCTTC
abundance: -; j_gene: TRBJ1-5; v_gene: TRBV7-9; d_gene: -; CDR3aa: CASSGRGPQHF; CDR3nt: TGTGCCAGCAGCGGCCGGGGGCCCCAGCATTTT
abundance: -; j_gene: TRBJ2-7; v_gene: TRBV6-4; d_gene: -; CDR3aa: CASSDFPGCAGGSYEQYF; CDR3nt: TGTGCCAGCAGTGACTTCCCCGGATGTGCAGGCGGCTCCTACGAGCAGTACTTC
abundance: -; j_gene: TRBJ2-7; v_gene: TRBV6-5; d_gene: TRBD2; CDR3aa: CASSYGLAGAYEQYF; CDR3nt: TGTGCCAGCAGTTACGGACTAGCGGGAGCCTACGAGCAGTACTTC